These 14 T cell receptor beta chains originate from one sample sequenced in a study of blood T cell repertoires in COVID-19. Repertoires were generated with immunoSEQ multiplex PCR, while TCRdb's copy carries only in-frame clones and drops some. Here the sample spans some 83,000 clones, 86% being singletons. Sequencing input: peripheral blood. Source of these receptors: an elderly man in a cohort sampled during active COVID-19.

The rearrangement links TRBV6-2 or TRBV6-3 to TRBJ1-2; no firm D call. Trimming shortened V by 2 bases and J by 7 bases, and 8 bases separated the two germline ends. This CDR3 comprises 12 residues. Germline loops: CDR1 MNHEY, CDR2 SVGEGT. The CDR3 bases are TGTGCCAGCAGTTACCACCTAGGTGGCTACACCTTC. The encoded protein is CASSYHLGGYTF.

The CDR3 loop reads CASRDRGGGNQPQHF. CDR3 sequence (DNA): TGTGCCAGCCGTGACAGGGGTGGTGGCAATCAGCCCCAGCATTTT. The chain combines TRBV19 with TRBJ1-5; 8 bases map to TRBD1. Looked up from germline, CDR1 is LNHDA and CDR2 is SQIVND (reference sequence). With V trimmed by 9 bases and J by 2 bases, 9 bases remained unmatched. There are 15 residues in the CDR3.

This chain uses TRBV6-8 with TRBJ1-6; TRBD1 is a possible D gene (5 bases). CDR1 and CDR2 (germline): MNHGY, SAAAGT. The CDR3 has 16 residues. V was shortened by 6 bases and J by 3 bases, with 15 bases between the two germline ends. CDR3 in amino acids: CASSCVRQFYNSPLHF. CDR3 coding DNA: TGTGCCAGCAGCTGCGTTCGACAGTTCTATAATTCACCCCTCCACTTT.

The chain carries TRBV12-2 and TRBJ1-2; the listed D gene, TRBD1, was not tested against the DNA. TRBV12-2 is labeled a pseudogene. CDR3 length: 15 residues. The CDR3 region has the DNA TGTGCAAGTCGCCCAAAGACAGGGCCTAACTATGGCTACACCTTC. Its protein is CASRPKTGPNYGYTF.

This clone has more than one count but fewer than ten. The genes are TRBV29-1 and TRBJ1-2; D may be TRBD1 (5 bases). Germline V gene sequence: CDR1 SQVTM, CDR2 ANQGSEA. This CDR3 is 10 amino acids long. The V gene lost 6 bases and the J gene lost 12 bases, with 14 bases spanning the gap. CDR3 in amino acids: CSVQQAGDTF. CDR3 in DNA: TGCAGCGTCCAACAGGCTGGTGACACCTTC.

The chain is built from TRBV10-3 and TRBJ2-5; D call uncertain. Trimming took 0 bases from V and 2 from J, leaving 7 bases between them. The V gene's germline CDR1 is ENHRY and CDR2 SYGVKD. CDR3 size: 14 residues. The CDR3 sequence: CAISESTSQETQYF. The CDR3 DNA sequence: TGTGCCATCAGTGAGTCGACAAGTCAAGAGACCCAGTACTTC.

The chain uses TRBV3-1 (or the pseudogene TRBV3-2) and TRBJ1-6, with 7 nucleotides matching TRBD1. The V gene end was trimmed by 2 bases and the J gene end by 16 bases; junction bases not matched to a gene: 5. Germline assignment: CDR1 LGHDT and CDR2 YNNKEL (reference sequence). The length of the CDR3 is 12 residues. The CDR3 here is CASSQSGGTLHF. CDR3 nucleotides: TGTGCCAGCAGCCAATCAGGGGGGACTCTCCACTTT.

In this sample, this clone turned up a few times. CDR3 residues: CASSLSAQGYSPLHF. The CDR3 DNA is TGTGCCAGCAGCTTATCGGCACAGGGTTATTCACCCCTCCACTTT. The V call is TRBV13, the J call TRBJ1-6, with D possibly being TRBD1 (6 bases). Germline CDR1 PRHDT, CDR2 FYEKMQ (reference sequence). V lost 2 bases and J 8 bases, leaving 13 bases between the germline ends. The CDR3 extends over 15 amino acids.

The rearrangement uses TRBV11-2 and TRBJ2-5, with D perhaps matching TRBD2 (6 bases). The germline V and J ends were trimmed by 4 bases and 5 bases, with 17 bases remaining between them. The CDR3 sequence is 15 residues long. Germline assignment: CDR1 SGHAT and CDR2 FQNNGV. This CDR3 reads CASSWLADAMETQYF. The CDR3 DNA sequence: TGTGCCAGCAGCTGGTTAGCGGATGCCATGGAGACCCAGTACTTC.

Note on this clone: Other DNA sequences within the sample encode an identical CDR3. The chain carries TRBV9 and TRBJ2-1; possible D gene TRBD2, 6 bases. Germline assignment: CDR1 SGDLS and CDR2 YYNGEE. Trimming pared 2 bases from V and 4 bases from J, leaving 13 bases between. CDR3 size: 15 residues. CDR3 sequence: CASSVGRAGYNEQFF. The DNA of the CDR3 is TGTGCCAGCAGCGTGGGCAGGGCGGGGTACAATGAGCAGTTCTTC.

The chain links TRBV3-1 (or the pseudogene TRBV3-2) to TRBJ2-5, with D unclear. Germline-derived CDR1 and CDR2 are LGHDT and YNNKEL (reference sequence). The CDR3 is 14 residues long. V was shortened by 3 bases and J by 5 bases, with 13 bases between the two germline ends. DNA for the CDR3: TGTGCCAGCAGCCACTCCGACACTGCCGAGACCCAGTACTTC. Translation: CASSHSDTAETQYF.

This clone came up once. The V and J genes are TRBV7-9 and TRBJ2-3; D is perhaps TRBD2 (5 bases). The length of the CDR3 is 14 residues. Germline V CDR1 and CDR2: SEHNR, FQNEAQ (reference sequence). The germline V and J ends were trimmed by 2 bases and 1 base, with 7 bases remaining between them. In nucleotides, the CDR3 is TGTGCCAGCAGCTTATGGCGGGGCACAGATACGCAGTATTTT. Its translation: CASSLWRGTDTQYF.

The CDR3 loop reads CASSLVTDTDTQYF. The CDR3 nucleotides are TGTGCCAGCAGCTTAGTAACAGACACAGATACGCAGTATTTT. The chain combines TRBV7-2 with TRBJ2-3, with D uncertain. Trimming took 1 base from V and 2 from J, leaving 7 bases between them. CDR3 length: 14 residues. CDR1 is SGHTA, CDR2 FQGNSA, per germline.

V usage is TRBV15 and J usage is TRBJ1-1; 7 bases agree with TRBD1. The CDR3 is 14 residues long. The germline V gene encodes CDR1 LNHNV and CDR2 YYDKDF (reference sequence). V was clipped by 4 bases and J by 3 bases; unmatched bases: 5. Here the CDR3 reads CATSMTGWDTEAFF. Written as DNA, the CDR3 is TGTGCCACCAGCATGACAGGGTGGGACACTGAAGCTTTCTTT.